Shown below are 19 T cell receptor beta chains from a single sample sequenced in a study of radiation and T cells in renal cell carcinoma. TCRdb's copy holds only in-frame clones and misses some; the assay was immunoSEQ multiplex PCR. The sample lists around 16,000 clones, approximately 58% occurring once. Sample treatment: treatment-naive control, cytoreductive nephrectomy. Sequenced here: tumor tissue, sampled from a patient whose treatment was nephrectomy without radiotherapy. These receptors were collected from a man in his forties with renal cell carcinoma.

This rearrangement joins TRBV7-2 to TRBJ2-5; D remains unclear. Trimming took off 3 bases at V and 4 bases at J, with 9 bases between the two ends. Germline CDR1 reads SGHTA; CDR2 reads FQGNSA. The CDR3 covers 13 residues. CDR3 nucleotides: TGTGCCAGCAGCTTGCCCACTATAGAGACCCAGTACTTC. It translates to CASSLPTIETQYF.

The chain recombines TRBV6-5 with TRBJ1-1; TRBD1 matches 7 bases. The CDR3 is 14 amino acids. The ends lost 2 bases at V and 3 bases at J; junction bases unmatched: 3. The germline V gene has CDR1 MNHEY and CDR2 SVGAGI. The CDR3 region has the DNA TGTGCCAGCAGTTACACAGACAGGGACACTGAAGCTTTCTTT. Translating gives CASSYTDRDTEAFF.

V is TRBV2 and J is TRBJ2-7; 9 bases agree with TRBD1. This CDR3 contains 14 residues. J lost 0 bases, V lost 7 bases, and 4 bases had no gene match. Germline V lookup: CDR1 SNHLY, CDR2 FYNNEI. The CDR3 spells CASKGQGISYEQYF. CDR3 nucleotide sequence: TGTGCCAGCAAGGGACAGGGCATCTCCTACGAGCAGTACTTC.

The CDR3 spells CASSVASSGGAGTDTQYF. Here the CDR3 DNA reads TGTGCCAGCAGCGTAGCGTCTAGCGGGGGGGCCGGCACAGATACGCAGTATTTT. The rearrangement uses TRBV9 and TRBJ2-3, with 12 bases that match TRBD2. Per the germline V gene, CDR1 is SGDLS and CDR2 is YYNGEE. The CDR3 contains 18 residues. V was pared by 0 bases and J by 1 base, with 6 bases of the junction left unmatched.

In its sample, this clone is medium-sized. The CDR3 sequence: CASTGDNYGYTF. The CDR3 nucleotides are TGTGCCAGCACCGGGGACAACTATGGCTACACCTTC. The chain recombines TRBV7-8 with TRBJ1-2; D is possibly TRBD1 (5 bases). V was shortened by 7 bases and J by 2 bases, with 8 bases between the two germline ends. The CDR3 loop spans 12 amino acids. The germline CDR1 and CDR2 sequences are SGHVS and FQNEAQ.

V usage is TRBV5-1 and J usage is TRBJ2-7; 7 bases map to TRBD2. With V trimmed by 4 bases and J by 1 base, 5 bases remained unmatched. CDR1 SGHRS and CDR2 YFSETQ come from the germline V gene. This CDR3 spans 14 amino acids. The CDR3: CASSPGTISYEQYF. Written as DNA, the CDR3 is TGCGCCAGCAGCCCAGGGACTATTTCCTACGAGCAGTACTTC.

J is TRBJ2-7 and V is TRBV7-9; D is ambiguous. The CDR3 runs to 13 residues. In germline, CDR1 is SEHNR, CDR2 FQNEAQ (reference sequence). V gave up 3 bases and J gave up 6 bases, with 12 bases separating them. The CDR3 region has the DNA TGTGCCAGCAGCTTGGTCCTCAAGGGCGAGCAGTACTTC. Amino acids: CASSLVLKGEQYF.

The chain combines TRBV11-3 with TRBJ2-7; D might be TRBD2 (6 bases). The germline V gene encodes CDR1 SGHNT and CDR2 YENEEA. The CDR3 is 14 residues long. The germline V and J ends were trimmed by 6 bases and 2 bases, with 14 bases remaining between them. In DNA, the CDR3 is TGTGCCAGCAGGCCCGGGGGACTCACCTACGAGCAGTACTTC. Protein: CASRPGGLTYEQYF.

This clone is a singleton in its sample. This rearrangement joins TRBV19 to TRBJ2-4; D call uncertain. The V and J ends lost 3 bases and 0 bases respectively, with 3 bases between them. This CDR3 contains 13 residues. Germline loops: CDR1 LNHDA, CDR2 SQIVND (reference sequence). CDR3 in amino acids: CASSILAKNIQYF. The DNA of the CDR3 is TGTGCCAGTAGTATCTTAGCCAAAAACATTCAGTACTTC.

This rearrangement joins TRBV10-3 to TRBJ2-7; no reliable D call. V lost 2 bases, J lost 9 bases, and 17 bases lay in between. The CDR3 spans 14 residues. Per germline, CDR1 ENHRY and CDR2 SYGVKD. The CDR3 nucleotides are TGTGCCATCAGTGAGCCCCCGACATTTCCCGTGCAGTACTTC. Its protein product is CAISEPPTFPVQYF.

This clone is judged medium-sized. The CDR3 coding sequence is TGTGCCAGCAGCCCCCCCGGGACAGGGGTTGGCTACACCTTC. Translating gives CASSPPGTGVGYTF. This chain connects TRBV7-8 to TRBJ1-2, with 10 bases lining up with TRBD1. The germline V gene has CDR1 SGHVS and CDR2 FQNEAQ. The CDR3 runs 14 residues. The junction had 7 bases not matched to a gene; V was cut back by 5 bases and J by 7 bases.

V usage is TRBV5-6 and J usage is TRBJ1-1; possibly TRBD1 for D (5 bases). This CDR3 region has 16 residues. Germline values: CDR1 SGHDT, CDR2 YYEEEE. V shed 4 bases and J shed 2 bases, with 18 bases lying between them. DNA of the CDR3: TGTGCCAGCAGCCTGGAGGGGACGGTTCGAAACACTGAAGCTTTCTTT. Protein: CASSLEGTVRNTEAFF.

This rearrangement joins TRBV5-6 to TRBJ2-3, with TRBD1 identical over 8 bases. CDR3 length equals 15 residues. The V gene's germline CDR1 is SGHDT and CDR2 YYEEEE. J gave up 6 bases and V 6 bases, and 12 bases lay outside the gene matches. CDR3 nucleotide sequence: TGTGCCAGCATCCCCGGGACAGGAGGAGGGGATACGCAGTATTTT. Protein sequence: CASIPGTGGGDTQYF. Looking up the rest from reference TRBV5-6 and TRBJ2-3 gives the full variable domain: DAGVTQSPTHLIKTRGQQVTLRCSPKSGHDTVSWYQQALGQGPQFIFQYYEEEERQRGNFPDRFSGHQFPNYSSELNVNALLLGDSALYLCASIPGTGGGDTQYFGPGTRLTVL.

This clone has only one observation. This sequence joins TRBV6-5 and TRBJ2-2; TRBD1 is a possible D gene (6 bases). Germline CDR1 MNHEY, CDR2 SVGAGI. The germline V and J ends were trimmed by 11 bases and 7 bases, with 11 bases remaining between them. The CDR3 is 11 residues long. The CDR3 loop is CAPGDGGELFF. The CDR3 nucleotides are TGTGCCCCAGGGGACGGCGGGGAGCTGTTTTTT.

This clone was seen more than once but under ten times. V is TRBV12-5 and J is TRBJ1-1; the D gene is possibly TRBD1 (5 bases). The V end lost 5 bases, the J end lost 6 bases, and 13 bases lay between the germline ends. The CDR3 runs 13 residues. Germline assignment: CDR1 LGHNT and CDR2 FRNRAP. The CDR3 spells CASGPQGVSEAFF. The CDR3 DNA is TGTGCTAGTGGTCCCCAGGGTGTCTCTGAAGCTTTCTTT.

J is TRBJ1-5 and V is TRBV15; D is undetermined. This CDR3 region has 13 residues. Trimming stripped 0 bases from V and 8 bases from J, with 8 bases between. The germline V gene has CDR1 LNHNV and CDR2 YYDKDF (reference sequence). Here the CDR3 DNA reads TGTGCCACCAGCAGAGATCGGGTCGAGCCCCAGCATTTT. It codes for CATSRDRVEPQHF.

The gene calls are TRBV6-5 and TRBJ1-2; D is possibly TRBD1 (5 bases). The CDR3 is 14 residues long. V was shortened by 3 bases and J by 5 bases, with 13 bases between the two germline ends. Germline V gene data show CDR1 as MNHEY and CDR2 as SVGAGI. The CDR3 bases are TGTGCCAGCAGTTATCACAACCGGGGGTATGGCTACACCTTC. Protein: CASSYHNRGYGYTF.

The chain recombines TRBV2 with TRBJ1-1; 7 bases fit TRBD1. The V and J ends lost 5 bases and 1 base, in that order; junction bases with no gene match: 4. The CDR3 has 14 residues. From germline, CDR1 is SNHLY and CDR2 FYNNEI. The CDR3 DNA follows: TGTGCCAGCAGTACAGGGGCTAGGAACACTGAAGCTTTCTTT. Protein sequence: CASSTGARNTEAFF.

The J gene is TRBJ1-2, the V gene TRBV10-3; D may be TRBD1 (5 bases). Trimming removed 0 bases at V and 2 bases at J, with 7 bases between. The CDR3 has 14 residues. Germline V CDR1 and CDR2: ENHRY, SYGVKD. The CDR3 loop is CAISESGGNYGYTF. In DNA, the CDR3 is TGTGCCATCAGTGAGTCCGGGGGGAACTATGGCTACACCTTC.